This paragraph reports one T cell receptor beta chain. No cognate antigen has been identified for it. Within one base of it there is no much larger clone, and no base qualities were kept. According to the germline V gene (reference sequence), CDR1 reads MNHEY and CDR2 reads SMNVEV. The trim is 4 bases for V and 2 bases for J, with a gap of 7 bases between the germline ends. There are 13 amino acids in the CDR3, from cysteine to phenylalanine inclusive. Just the 39-base CDR3 DNA is kept, in frame starting at base 1. For sequencing of the TCRbeta CDR3 region, genomic DNA was extracted from the sorted cells. The immunoSEQ Assay was used for sequencing of TCRbeta CDR3 regions. TCRdb stores this immuneACCESS table with in-frame sequences only. Part of the clones is absent; in the studies checked, under half of the shortfall reflects unresolved V genes, and no reason is known for the rest. The sample table records about 70,000 clones; about 81% of these occur just once. Roughly 5.3% of the sample belongs to the ten largest clones.

The data were taken from a study of OX40 agonist ivuxolimab in advanced cancers. In the study overall: Ivuxolimab, which targeted the costimulatory receptor OX40 (CD134), was an agonistic, fully human IgG2 monoclonal antibody. In the dose-escalation cohort, 82.7% of patients were male, and the mean age was approximately 60 years, with a range of about 20 to 90. Intravenous ivuxolimab was administered to patients every 2 weeks at six dose levels: 0.01, 0.1, 0.3, 1.5, 3 and 10 mg/kg. Partial responses occurred in three dose-escalation patients, of whom one had hepatocellular carcinoma and two had cutaneous melanoma. Of the approximately 53 patients in dose escalation, 19 had hepatocellular carcinoma, some 15 had melanoma, 9 had renal cell carcinoma and 9 had head and neck cancer. The paper covers the monotherapy dose-escalation part of the phase I ivuxolimab trial, which included N ≈ 50 patients. Peripheral TCRbeta sequencing was intended to test whether TCR sequence diversity was altered and clonal T-cell expansion was caused by ivuxolimab. Patients were allowed to have had prior anti-PD-1, anti-PD-L1 or anti-CTLA-4 therapy, and around 43% of the dose-escalation patients had been treated with checkpoint inhibitors. On the study overall, not on this receptor specifically: After ivuxolimab, CD8+ T cells had more expanded clones than CD4+ T cells on average. Low levels of normalized T-cell clonal expansion were also seen in some patients who did not respond. In the 0.1-3.0 mg/kg groups, partial responders were among the patients with the lowest normalized peripheral clonal expansion, particularly in CD8+ T cells. Which antigens the clonally expanded peripheral T cells were specific for was not determined. At doses from 0.1 to 3.0 mg/kg, clonal expansion was seen in both CD4+ and CD8+ blood T cells between baseline and week 6.

Patients with a history of autoimmune disease or receiving systemic immunosuppression were excluded from the trial. Peripheral blood for TCR sequencing was collected from all dose cohorts at baseline, on cycle 4 day 1, and on cycle 7 day 1. Samples were obtained from an open-label, multicenter, first-in-human phase I dose-escalation trial of ivuxolimab. Adults with locally advanced or metastatic head and neck squamous cell, hepatocellular, melanoma or renal cell carcinoma were enrolled in the trial. Before TCR sequencing, CD4+ T cells and CD8+ T cells from peripheral blood were sorted into separate populations.

The rearranged segments are TRBV27 and TRBJ2-3, with the D gene too uncertain to name. The receptor's source is an adult with an advanced solid tumor such as melanoma, head and neck, liver or kidney cancer. The specimen comprised CD4+ or CD8+ T cells sorted from blood, sampled in a trial of the OX40 agonist ivuxolimab. The bases are TGTGCCAGCAGTTCACCCGACACAGATACGCAGTATTTT. Translated, this gives CASSSPDTDTQYF.